The rows below give T cell receptor beta chains drawn from one sample of a study of T cells in localized non-small cell lung cancer. The method was immunoSEQ multiplex PCR; TCRdb's version includes in-frame clones alone and lacks a portion of them. The sample consists of roughly 48,000 clones, 60% to 80% of them appearing once. Here the sequenced sample was peripheral blood, taken before any cancer treatment. All receptors derive from a man aged 40 to 70 with stage I squamous cell lung carcinoma. Each CDR3 is given with its conserved first and last residue. The order of the fields is J gene, clone size, V gene, D gene, CDR3 length, CDR3 DNA, CDR3 protein. The D gene is left open where the match is weak. For some rows the clone size is stated as once, few or many, or as a class when expanded; others skip it.

j_call: TRBJ1-5; clone_size: -; v_call: TRBV10-3; d_call: -; cdr3_length: 14; cdr3_nt: TGTGCCATCAGTGTTGACGGGAGCAATCAGCCCCAGCATTTT; cdr3_aa: CAISVDGSNQPQHF
j_call: TRBJ1-1; clone_size: -; v_call: TRBV12-5; d_call: TRBD1; cdr3_length: 12; cdr3_nt: TGTGCTAGTGGTTATACAGGGGCTGAAGCTTTCTTT; cdr3_aa: CASGYTGAEAFF
j_call: TRBJ1-2; clone_size: few; v_call: TRBV28; d_call: -; cdr3_length: 16; cdr3_nt: TGTGCCAGCAGCCAATACAGGGTGAGAGTTAACTATGGCTACACCTTC; cdr3_aa: CASSQYRVRVNYGYTF
j_call: TRBJ2-7; clone_size: once; v_call: TRBV6-5; d_call: -; cdr3_length: 12; cdr3_nt: TGTGCCAGCAGCCCAGGGGGGGGCGAGCAGTACTTC; cdr3_aa: CASSPGGGEQYF
j_call: TRBJ2-1; clone_size: -; v_call: TRBV11-1; d_call: -; cdr3_length: 15; cdr3_nt: TGTGCCAGCAGCTTATGGGGACCCAAAGCTAATGAGCAGTTCTTC; cdr3_aa: CASSLWGPKANEQFF
j_call: TRBJ2-1; clone_size: -; v_call: TRBV6-1; d_call: TRBD1; cdr3_length: 14; cdr3_nt: TGTGCCAGCAGATCGGGACAGGGGAGCAATGAGCAGTTCTTC; cdr3_aa: CASRSGQGSNEQFF
j_call: TRBJ2-3; clone_size: -; v_call: TRBV6-1; d_call: -; cdr3_length: 14; cdr3_nt: TGTGCCAGCAGTGATCCTTTCAGGGGAGATACGCAGTATTTT; cdr3_aa: CASSDPFRGDTQYF
j_call: TRBJ2-4; clone_size: -; v_call: TRBV15; d_call: -; cdr3_length: 16; cdr3_nt: TGTGCCACCAGCGAAGGGAAGCAGGGACCCAAAAACATTCAGTACTTC; cdr3_aa: CATSEGKQGPKNIQYF
j_call: TRBJ2-4; clone_size: -; v_call: TRBV6-4; d_call: -; cdr3_length: 15; cdr3_nt: TGTGCCAGCAGTATAGACGGGGGTGGTAGACACATTCAGTACTTC; cdr3_aa: CASSIDGGGRHIQYF
j_call: TRBJ2-2; clone_size: -; v_call: TRBV9; d_call: TRBD2; cdr3_length: 16; cdr3_nt: TGTGCCAGCAGCGTACGGCAGCGGGGGTTAACCGGGGAGCTGTTTTTT; cdr3_aa: CASSVRQRGLTGELFF
j_call: TRBJ2-3; clone_size: -; v_call: TRBV11-2; d_call: -; cdr3_length: 15; cdr3_nt: TGTGCCAGCAGCTTAGTTTACGGGGTATCAGATACGCAGTATTTT; cdr3_aa: CASSLVYGVSDTQYF
j_call: TRBJ2-1; clone_size: -; v_call: TRBV6-1; d_call: -; cdr3_length: 13; cdr3_nt: TGTGCCAGCAGTTTTGAGGGCACCCGGGAGCAGTTCTTC; cdr3_aa: CASSFEGTREQFF
j_call: TRBJ1-4; clone_size: -; v_call: TRBV7-2; d_call: -; cdr3_length: 14; cdr3_nt: TGTGCCAGCAGCTTAGCGGTAGTGGGGGAAAAACTGTTTTTT; cdr3_aa: CASSLAVVGEKLFF
j_call: TRBJ2-7; clone_size: -; v_call: TRBV7-2; d_call: -; cdr3_length: 14; cdr3_nt: TGTGCCAGCAGCCTACTCGGGACAAGGAACGAGCAGTACTTC; cdr3_aa: CASSLLGTRNEQYF
j_call: TRBJ2-7; clone_size: once; v_call: TRBV28; d_call: -; cdr3_length: 13; cdr3_nt: TGTGCCAGCAGTTTAGACTCAGACTACGAGCAGTACTTC; cdr3_aa: CASSLDSDYEQYF
j_call: TRBJ2-4; clone_size: -; v_call: TRBV11-2; d_call: -; cdr3_length: 14; cdr3_nt: TGTGCCAGCAGCCTCGCCGGGGGCGGAAACATTCAGTACTTC; cdr3_aa: CASSLAGGGNIQYF
j_call: TRBJ2-7; clone_size: -; v_call: TRBV7-9; d_call: TRBD1; cdr3_length: 15; cdr3_nt: TGTGCCAGCAGCAACCGACAGGGCAACTCCTACGAGCAGTACTTC; cdr3_aa: CASSNRQGNSYEQYF
j_call: TRBJ2-3; clone_size: -; v_call: TRBV30; d_call: -; cdr3_length: 15; cdr3_nt: TGTGCCTGGAGTGTACCAAGGGGGGGGTGGAATACGCAGTATTTT; cdr3_aa: CAWSVPRGGWNTQYF
j_call: TRBJ2-2; clone_size: -; v_call: TRBV4-1; d_call: -; cdr3_length: 12; cdr3_nt: TGTGCCAGCAGCCAAGGGTCCGGGGAGCTGTTTTTT; cdr3_aa: CASSQGSGELFF
j_call: TRBJ1-5; clone_size: -; v_call: TRBV28; d_call: -; cdr3_length: 14; cdr3_nt: TGTGCCAGTCATGTGGGGAATAGCAATCAGCCCCAGCATTTT; cdr3_aa: CASHVGNSNQPQHF
j_call: TRBJ2-5; clone_size: -; v_call: TRBV2; d_call: -; cdr3_length: 12; cdr3_nt: TGTGCCAGCACAGACAGGATGGGGACCCAGTACTTC; cdr3_aa: CASTDRMGTQYF
j_call: TRBJ2-1; clone_size: -; v_call: TRBV25-1; d_call: TRBD2; cdr3_length: 17; cdr3_nt: TGTGCCAGCAGTGAAGTTGGGGGACTAGCGGGGTACAAAGAGCAGTTCTTC; cdr3_aa: CASSEVGGLAGYKEQFF
j_call: TRBJ1-1; clone_size: -; v_call: TRBV9; d_call: -; cdr3_length: 15; cdr3_nt: TGTGCCAGCAGCGTAGGGGTAGGCGTGAACACTGAAGCTTTCTTT; cdr3_aa: CASSVGVGVNTEAFF
j_call: TRBJ1-4; clone_size: -; v_call: TRBV9; d_call: TRBD1; cdr3_length: 17; cdr3_nt: TGTGCCAGCAGCACCTCGGCGGGGACAGGGCTGAATGAAAAACTGTTTTTT; cdr3_aa: CASSTSAGTGLNEKLFF
j_call: TRBJ1-1; clone_size: -; v_call: TRBV4-3; d_call: -; cdr3_length: 15; cdr3_nt: TGCGCCAGCACCCCTGGGGTATCAGGGAACACTGAAGCTTTCTTT; cdr3_aa: CASTPGVSGNTEAFF
j_call: TRBJ2-1; clone_size: few; v_call: TRBV9; d_call: TRBD2; cdr3_length: 16; cdr3_nt: TGTGCCAGCAGCCCACGACTAGCGGGGGCCTACAATGAGCAGTTCTTC; cdr3_aa: CASSPRLAGAYNEQFF
j_call: TRBJ2-7; clone_size: -; v_call: TRBV20-1; d_call: -; cdr3_length: 11; cdr3_nt: TGCAGTGCTAGAGATCTGTCCGAGCAGTACTTC; cdr3_aa: CSARDLSEQYF
j_call: TRBJ1-3; clone_size: -; v_call: TRBV9; d_call: -; cdr3_length: 15; cdr3_nt: TGTGCCAGCAGCCCTCGCGGAGGGACTGGAAACACCATATATTTT; cdr3_aa: CASSPRGGTGNTIYF
j_call: TRBJ2-6; clone_size: -; v_call: TRBV4-3; d_call: -; cdr3_length: 17; cdr3_nt: TGCGCCAGCAGCCAAGACGGGCTAGGGCCTGGGGCCAACGTCCTGACTTTC; cdr3_aa: CASSQDGLGPGANVLTF
j_call: TRBJ2-3; clone_size: -; v_call: TRBV2; d_call: -; cdr3_length: 11; cdr3_nt: TGTGCCAGCAGTCCTCTCATGGATCAGTATTTT; cdr3_aa: CASSPLMDQYF
j_call: TRBJ2-7; clone_size: -; v_call: TRBV7-6; d_call: TRBD1; cdr3_length: 15; cdr3_nt: TGTGCCAGCAGCTTAGGTGGGACAGGGGTCAACGAGCAGTACTTC; cdr3_aa: CASSLGGTGVNEQYF
j_call: TRBJ1-6; clone_size: once; v_call: TRBV15; d_call: -; cdr3_length: 16; cdr3_nt: TGTGCCACCAGCAGTGACCGGGGGGCCATGGGTTCACCCCTCCACTTT; cdr3_aa: CATSSDRGAMGSPLHF
j_call: TRBJ1-1; clone_size: -; v_call: TRBV5-5; d_call: -; cdr3_length: 15; cdr3_nt: TGTGCCAGCAGCTTAGTAAAGTTCCAGGACACTGAAGCTTTCTTT; cdr3_aa: CASSLVKFQDTEAFF
j_call: TRBJ2-7; clone_size: -; v_call: TRBV5-1; d_call: TRBD2; cdr3_length: 15; cdr3_nt: TGCGCCAGCAGCCTCGGCGGGACTAGCGGCTTCGAGCAGTACTTC; cdr3_aa: CASSLGGTSGFEQYF
j_call: TRBJ2-1; clone_size: -; v_call: TRBV6-1; d_call: -; cdr3_length: 14; cdr3_nt: TGTGCCAGCAGTGAATCAGGGTCTTACAATGAGCAGTTCTTC; cdr3_aa: CASSESGSYNEQFF
j_call: TRBJ1-1; clone_size: -; v_call: TRBV6-5; d_call: -; cdr3_length: 14; cdr3_nt: TGTGCCAGCAGTTACCTCGATAGAAGCACTGAAGCTTTCTTT; cdr3_aa: CASSYLDRSTEAFF
j_call: TRBJ2-3; clone_size: -; v_call: TRBV6-1; d_call: TRBD2; cdr3_length: 17; cdr3_nt: TGTGCCAGCAGTGAATGGAAGGGGCGGGGGGGCACAGATACGCAGTATTTT; cdr3_aa: CASSEWKGRGGTDTQYF
j_call: TRBJ1-1; clone_size: -; v_call: TRBV5-1; d_call: TRBD1; cdr3_length: 15; cdr3_nt: TGCGCCAGCAGCTTCAGACAGGGGAGAGAAACTGAAGCTTTCTTT; cdr3_aa: CASSFRQGRETEAFF
j_call: TRBJ1-5; clone_size: few; v_call: TRBV2; d_call: -; cdr3_length: 11; cdr3_nt: TGTGCCAGTAGCGGGGGGTTTCCCCAGCATTTT; cdr3_aa: CASSGGFPQHF
j_call: TRBJ2-3; clone_size: -; v_call: TRBV28; d_call: -; cdr3_length: 12; cdr3_nt: TGTGCCAGCAGAGGCACGACAGATACGCAGTATTTT; cdr3_aa: CASRGTTDTQYF
j_call: TRBJ2-7; clone_size: -; v_call: TRBV5-8; d_call: -; cdr3_length: 16; cdr3_nt: TGTGCCAGCAGCTTAGGACGGGGCCATCACTCCTACGAGCAGTACTTC; cdr3_aa: CASSLGRGHHSYEQYF
j_call: TRBJ1-5; clone_size: -; v_call: TRBV6-5; d_call: -; cdr3_length: 16; cdr3_nt: TGTGCCAGCAGTTACGGTGCAGGGCGCCGCAATCAGCCCCAGCATTTT; cdr3_aa: CASSYGAGRRNQPQHF
j_call: TRBJ1-5; clone_size: once; v_call: TRBV28; d_call: -; cdr3_length: 14; cdr3_nt: TGTGTCACCCAAGCGCGGCAGTACAATCAGCCCCAGCATTTT; cdr3_aa: CVTQARQYNQPQHF
j_call: TRBJ1-1; clone_size: -; v_call: TRBV28; d_call: TRBD1; cdr3_length: 17; cdr3_nt: TGTGCCAGCAGCAGGGGGCGCGTCCGACGCTTGAACACTGAAGCTTTCTTT; cdr3_aa: CASSRGRVRRLNTEAFF
j_call: TRBJ1-2; clone_size: -; v_call: TRBV11-2; d_call: -; cdr3_length: 13; cdr3_nt: TGTGCCAGCAGCTTACCCGGGAGGGGTGGCTACACCTTC; cdr3_aa: CASSLPGRGGYTF
j_call: TRBJ1-5; clone_size: -; v_call: TRBV7-2; d_call: -; cdr3_length: 14; cdr3_nt: TGTGCCAGCAGCTTAGTCTGGGTTAATCAGCCCCAGCATTTT; cdr3_aa: CASSLVWVNQPQHF
j_call: TRBJ1-2; clone_size: -; v_call: TRBV28; d_call: -; cdr3_length: 18; cdr3_nt: TGTGCCAGCAGTTTAAGGCCGAGTACGGGGGGGAGTAACTATGGCTACACCTTC; cdr3_aa: CASSLRPSTGGSNYGYTF
j_call: TRBJ2-2; clone_size: few; v_call: TRBV6-1; d_call: -; cdr3_length: 14; cdr3_nt: TGTGCCAGCAGTTCGATCGGGGACACCGGGGAGCTGTTTTTT; cdr3_aa: CASSSIGDTGELFF
j_call: TRBJ2-1; clone_size: -; v_call: TRBV7-9; d_call: -; cdr3_length: 16; cdr3_nt: TGTGCCAGCAGCCCTCGTATCAAGAGGGTCTACAATGAGCAGTTCTTC; cdr3_aa: CASSPRIKRVYNEQFF
j_call: TRBJ1-6; clone_size: once; v_call: TRBV2; d_call: -; cdr3_length: 14; cdr3_nt: TGTGCCAGCACTGGGGTGGTGAAGAATTCACCCCTCCACTTT; cdr3_aa: CASTGVVKNSPLHF
j_call: TRBJ2-5; clone_size: -; v_call: TRBV2; d_call: -; cdr3_length: 16; cdr3_nt: TGTGCCAGCGGGGAGGGCGGGACAGGTTTAGAGGAGACCCAGTACTTC; cdr3_aa: CASGEGGTGLEETQYF
j_call: TRBJ1-4; clone_size: -; v_call: TRBV19; d_call: -; cdr3_length: 14; cdr3_nt: TGTGCCAGTAGTAGCCGATCTACAGGGGAAAAACTGTTTTTT; cdr3_aa: CASSSRSTGEKLFF
j_call: TRBJ1-4; clone_size: -; v_call: TRBV4-2; d_call: -; cdr3_length: 13; cdr3_nt: TGTGCCAGCAGCCAAGGGGGAGGGGAGAAACTGTTTTTT; cdr3_aa: CASSQGGGEKLFF
j_call: TRBJ2-5; clone_size: -; v_call: TRBV6-1; d_call: -; cdr3_length: 13; cdr3_nt: TGTGCCAGCAGCACAGGGTGGGGAGAGACCCAGTACTTC; cdr3_aa: CASSTGWGETQYF
j_call: TRBJ1-2; clone_size: once; v_call: TRBV5-5; d_call: -; cdr3_length: 16; cdr3_nt: TGCGCCAGCAGCCAAGAGGGAGGCTTCACTAACTATGGCTACACCTTC; cdr3_aa: CASSQEGGFTNYGYTF
j_call: TRBJ1-1; clone_size: -; v_call: TRBV5-1; d_call: -; cdr3_length: 14; cdr3_nt: TGCGCCAGCAGCTTGGCCGGTGGGGGGACTGAAGCTTTCTTT; cdr3_aa: CASSLAGGGTEAFF
j_call: TRBJ1-1; clone_size: once; v_call: TRBV18; d_call: -; cdr3_length: 14; cdr3_nt: TGTGCCAGCTCACCGCAGACCATGAACACTGAAGCTTTCTTT; cdr3_aa: CASSPQTMNTEAFF